The 21 T cell receptor beta chains reported below all come from one sample, sequenced in a study of cytomegalovirus exposure and HLA in healthy donors. The protocol was immunoSEQ multiplex PCR, while the TCRdb copy is restricted to in-frame clones and leaves out a portion. The repertoire holds 110,000 or so clones, with around 88% as singletons. Input material: PBMCs. The origin of the receptors is a man aged 18 to 29 in good health and CMV-seronegative.

The J gene is TRBJ2-7, the V gene TRBV11-2; 9 bases align to TRBD1. The CDR3 sequence is 17 residues long. CDR1 SGHAT and CDR2 FQNNGV come from the germline V gene. Losses at the gene ends were 0 bases for V and 0 bases for J; bases not matched to a gene: 6. The CDR3 DNA sequence: TGTGCCAGCAGCTTAGATACCGGGACAGGGATCTCCTACGAGCAGTACTTC. The encoded protein is CASSLDTGTGISYEQYF.

This clone has just one count. The genes are TRBV18 and TRBJ1-2; TRBD1 is a possible D gene (6 bases). The CDR3 sequence is 15 residues long. V dropped 3 bases and J dropped 2 bases, with 13 bases sitting between them. Germline CDR1 reads KGHSH; CDR2 reads LQKENI. CDR3 coding DNA: TGTGCCAGCTCACCGGCGGACAGTCCGAACTATGGCTACACCTTC. Translated: CASSPADSPNYGYTF.

This clone showed up just a few times. The rearrangement links TRBV28 to TRBJ1-5; D is possibly TRBD1 (6 bases). The CDR3 is made up of 17 amino acids. Between the trimmed V and J ends, which lost 0 bases and 0 bases, there was a span of 12 bases. Germline CDR1 is MDHEN and CDR2 is SYDVKM. CDR3 DNA: TGTGCCAGCAGTTTATGGGACAGCCGTTATAGCAATCAGCCCCAGCATTTT. Its protein product is CASSLWDSRYSNQPQHF.

J is TRBJ2-7 and V is TRBV20-1, with no clear D. Trimming stripped 5 bases from V and 1 base from J, with 6 bases between. The CDR3 length is 11 residues. CDR1 is DFQATT, CDR2 SNEGSKA, per germline (reference sequence). Here the CDR3 reads CSARSSYEQYF. DNA of the CDR3: TGCAGTGCTCGGTCTTCCTACGAGCAGTACTTC.

This clone has just one count. This chain connects TRBV21-1 to TRBJ2-1; whether TRBD1, the table's D call, matches the DNA was not checked. TRBV21-1 is deemed a pseudogene. The CDR3 runs to 16 residues. The CDR3 bases are TGTGCCAGCAGCAAATGCAGGGCGAGCTCCTACAATGAGCAGTTCTTC. It translates to CASSKCRASSYNEQFF.

This chain joins TRBV2 and TRBJ2-7, with D maybe TRBD1 (5 bases). V was shortened by 7 bases and J by 2 bases, with 9 bases between the two germline ends. The CDR3 is 12 amino acids. CDR1 and CDR2 from the germline V gene are SNHLY and FYNNEI. The CDR3 loop is CASKQAPYEQYF. The CDR3 DNA follows: TGTGCCAGCAAACAGGCGCCCTACGAGCAGTACTTC.

V is TRBV6-6 and J is TRBJ1-1; maybe TRBD1 (5 bases). Germline V lookup: CDR1 MNHNY, CDR2 SVGAGI (reference sequence). V gave up 0 bases and J gave up 0 bases, with 8 bases separating them. CDR3 size: 15 residues. This CDR3 reads CASSYSGGVNTEAFF. The CDR3 DNA sequence: TGTGCCAGCAGTTACTCCGGGGGGGTGAACACTGAAGCTTTCTTT.

CDR3 region: CASSPEAGGAETQYF. CDR3 DNA sequence: TGTGCCAGCAGCCCAGAGGCGGGAGGGGCAGAGACCCAGTACTTC. The chain recombines TRBV7-9 with TRBJ2-5, with 9 bases that match TRBD2. CDR1 and CDR2 from the germline V gene are SEHNR and FQNEAQ (reference sequence). V gave up 5 bases and J gave up 4 bases; unmatched junction bases: 8. The CDR3 covers 15 residues.

This rearrangement joins TRBV27 to TRBJ2-7; a weak D match, TRBD1 (5 bases). CDR1 is MNHEY and CDR2 is SMNVEV in the germline V gene (reference sequence). The CDR3 covers 15 residues. V was pared by 6 bases and J by 2 bases, with 17 bases between. In DNA form, the CDR3 reads TGTGCCAGCAGCCCTAGAGGTGGACAACCCTACGAGCAGTACTTC. Translating gives CASSPRGGQPYEQYF.

This sequence joins TRBV19 and TRBJ1-2; TRBD1 is a possible D gene (6 bases). Per germline, CDR1 LNHDA and CDR2 SQIVND (reference sequence). The V end lost 7 bases, the J end lost 2 bases, and 17 bases lay between the germline ends. This CDR3 is built from 15 residues. The CDR3 protein is CASTASGQKNYGYTF. The CDR3 region has the DNA TGTGCCAGTACCGCGAGTGGACAGAAGAACTATGGCTACACCTTC.

This chain connects TRBV19 to TRBJ1-2, with D tentatively TRBD1 (5 bases). The CDR3 consists of 14 residues. Germline CDR1 is LNHDA and CDR2 is SQIVND (reference sequence). Trimming took off 5 bases at V and 4 bases at J, with 14 bases between the two ends. In DNA form, the CDR3 reads TGTGCCAGTAGTCCCACGACCGACAGCTATGGCTACACCTTC. This sequence encodes CASSPTTDSYGYTF.

The chain recombines TRBV18 with TRBJ2-5, with TRBD2 as a possible D gene (6 bases). CDR1 is KGHSH, CDR2 LQKENI, per germline. V was trimmed by 2 bases and J by 5 bases, leaving 9 bases between them. The CDR3 consists of 13 residues. The CDR3 region has the DNA TGTGCCAGCTCACCATCCGGGGGTGAGACCCAGTACTTC. This translates into CASSPSGGETQYF.

This clone was counted a single time. The gene calls are TRBV9 and TRBJ1-2; D is perhaps TRBD1 (6 bases). Germline CDR1 SGDLS, CDR2 YYNGEE. V was clipped by 2 bases and J by 0 bases, with 11 bases between them. The CDR3 is 15 amino acids. DNA for the CDR3: TGTGCCAGCAGCGTCGGGACACAAGCTAACTATGGCTACACCTTC. This translates into CASSVGTQANYGYTF.

J is TRBJ2-2 and V is TRBV4-1, with a possible D match to TRBD2 (7 bases). V lost 4 bases to trimming and J lost 5 bases, with 17 bases between them. Germline CDR1 and CDR2: MGHRA and YSYEKL. The CDR3 extends over 16 amino acids. CDR3 sequence reads: CASSLSTEGGTGELFF. CDR3 DNA sequence: TGCGCCAGCAGCCTAAGCACCGAGGGGGGGACCGGGGAGCTGTTTTTT.

This clone came up once. V gene TRBV7-9 combines with J gene TRBJ2-7; 9 bases align to TRBD1. CDR3 length: 16 residues. Germline V lookup: CDR1 SEHNR, CDR2 FQNEAQ (reference sequence). With 1 base clipped from V and 2 bases from J, the junction kept 6 bases outside the gene matches. The CDR3 protein is CASSLGVGQGPYEQYF. CDR3 in DNA: TGTGCCAGCAGCTTAGGTGTGGGACAGGGTCCCTACGAGCAGTACTTC.

The chain has TRBV7-6 and TRBJ1-5; D may be TRBD1 (5 bases). This CDR3 comprises 14 residues. The germline CDR1 and CDR2 sequences are SGHVS and FNYEAQ. V was shortened by 1 base and J by 5 bases, with 9 bases between the two germline ends. The CDR3 here is CASSLGRVDQPQHF. The CDR3 bases are TGTGCCAGCAGCTTAGGCAGGGTGGATCAGCCCCAGCATTTT. Complete variable domain (other parts from reference TRBV7-6 and TRBJ1-5): GAGVSQSPRYKVTKRGQDVALRCDPISGHVSLYWYRQALGQGPEFLTYFNYEAQQDKSGLPNDRFSAERPEGSISTLTIQRTEQRDSAMYRCASSLGRVDQPQHFGDGTRLSIL.

This clone appeared a single time. The rearrangement joins TRBV6-4 to TRBJ1-2, with D maybe TRBD1 (6 bases). The CDR3 consists of 13 residues. V shed 6 bases and J shed 7 bases, with 15 bases lying between them. Germline V gives CDR1 MRHNA, CDR2 SNTAGT. CDR3 amino acids: CASSQTGSGGYTF. The CDR3 nucleotides read TGTGCCAGCAGCCAGACAGGATCTGGTGGCTACACCTTC.

This clone was seen only once. The rearrangement links TRBV9 to TRBJ2-3; 8 nucleotides match TRBD1. Trimming took 3 bases from V and 15 from J; bases not matched to a gene: 12. The germline V gene has CDR1 SGDLS and CDR2 YYNGEE. CDR3 length: 13 residues. The CDR3 here is CASSGNDRGRSYF. DNA of the CDR3: TGTGCCAGCAGCGGCAACGACAGGGGACGCAGCTATTTT.

The gene calls are TRBV27 and TRBJ1-2, with D possibly matching TRBD1 (5 bases). The germline gives CDR1 MNHEY, CDR2 SMNVEV (reference sequence). Trimming pared 2 bases from V and 4 bases from J, leaving 11 bases between. The CDR3 has 14 residues. CDR3 DNA sequence: TGTGCCAGCAGTTTACGGGGGATGAGCTATGGCTACACCTTC. It codes for CASSLRGMSYGYTF.

V is TRBV7-2 and J is TRBJ2-1, with D maybe TRBD2 (5 bases). Germline lookup yields CDR1 SGHTA and CDR2 FQGNSA. This CDR3 has 17 residues. The V and J ends lost 1 base and 2 bases respectively, with 15 bases between them. CDR3 in DNA: TGTGCCAGCAGCTTAGTTGGAGGAGCCCCTACCTACAATGAGCAGTTCTTC. Its translation: CASSLVGGAPTYNEQFF.

Only one count was recorded for this clone. The J gene is TRBJ1-3, the V gene TRBV28, with a possible D match to TRBD1 (6 bases). The ends were cut back, 6 bases at V and 0 bases at J, with 9 bases in the middle. The CDR3 consists of 14 residues. CDR1 MDHEN and CDR2 SYDVKM come from the germline V gene. CDR3 region: CASSLDSSGNTIYF. CDR3 bases: TGTGCCAGCAGCCTGGACAGCTCTGGAAACACCATATATTTT.